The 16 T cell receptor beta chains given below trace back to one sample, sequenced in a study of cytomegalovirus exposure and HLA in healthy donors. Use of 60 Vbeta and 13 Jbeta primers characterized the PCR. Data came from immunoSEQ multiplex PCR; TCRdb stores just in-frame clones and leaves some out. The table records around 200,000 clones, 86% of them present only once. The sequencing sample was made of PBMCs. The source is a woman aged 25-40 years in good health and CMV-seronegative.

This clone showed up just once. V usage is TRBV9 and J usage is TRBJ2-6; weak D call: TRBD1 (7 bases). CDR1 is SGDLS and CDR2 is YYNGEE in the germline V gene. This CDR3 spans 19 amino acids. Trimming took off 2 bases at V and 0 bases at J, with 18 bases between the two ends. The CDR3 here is CASSVRRGRESSGANVLTF. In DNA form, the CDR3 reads TGTGCCAGCAGCGTTAGAAGGGGGCGGGAAAGCTCTGGGGCCAACGTCCTGACTTTC.

The CDR3 sequence: CASSPSPVSNTGELFF. DNA for the CDR3: TGTGCCAGCTCACCCTCTCCGGTTTCGAACACCGGGGAGCTGTTTTTT. This chain links TRBV18 with TRBJ2-2; D is uncertain. The germline V gene has CDR1 KGHSH and CDR2 LQKENI. This CDR3 has 16 amino acids. V was trimmed by 3 bases and J by 0 bases, leaving 11 bases between them.

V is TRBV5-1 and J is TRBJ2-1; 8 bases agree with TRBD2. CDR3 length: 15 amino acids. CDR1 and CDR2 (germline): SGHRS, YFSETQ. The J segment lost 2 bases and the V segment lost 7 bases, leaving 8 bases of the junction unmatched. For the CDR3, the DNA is TGCGCCAGCCGACAACTAGCGGAGGCCTACAATGAGCAGTTCTTC. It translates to CASRQLAEAYNEQFF.

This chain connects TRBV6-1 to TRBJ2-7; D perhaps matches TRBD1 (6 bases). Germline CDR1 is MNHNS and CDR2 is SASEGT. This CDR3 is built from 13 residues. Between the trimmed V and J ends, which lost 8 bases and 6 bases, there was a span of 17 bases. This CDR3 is CASGNRDVSEQYF. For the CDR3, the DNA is TGTGCCAGCGGTAACAGGGATGTTAGCGAGCAGTACTTC.

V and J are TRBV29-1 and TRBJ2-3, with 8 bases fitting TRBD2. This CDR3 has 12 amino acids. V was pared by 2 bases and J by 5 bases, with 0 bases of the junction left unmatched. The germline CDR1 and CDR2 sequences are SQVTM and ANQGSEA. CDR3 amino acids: CSVELAGDTQYF. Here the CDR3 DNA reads TGCAGCGTTGAACTAGCGGGAGATACGCAGTATTTT.

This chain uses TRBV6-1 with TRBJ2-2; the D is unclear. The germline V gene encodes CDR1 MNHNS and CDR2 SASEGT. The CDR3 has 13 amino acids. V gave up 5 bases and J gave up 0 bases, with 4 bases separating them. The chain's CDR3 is CASSIANTGELFF. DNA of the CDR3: TGTGCCAGCAGTATCGCGAACACCGGGGAGCTGTTTTTT.

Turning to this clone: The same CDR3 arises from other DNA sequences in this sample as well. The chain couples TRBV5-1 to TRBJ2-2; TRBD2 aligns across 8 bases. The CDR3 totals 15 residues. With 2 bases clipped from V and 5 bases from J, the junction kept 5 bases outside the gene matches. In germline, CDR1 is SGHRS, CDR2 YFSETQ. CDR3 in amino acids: CASSLAGVGTGELFF. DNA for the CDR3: TGCGCCAGCAGCTTAGCGGGAGTAGGGACCGGGGAGCTGTTTTTT.

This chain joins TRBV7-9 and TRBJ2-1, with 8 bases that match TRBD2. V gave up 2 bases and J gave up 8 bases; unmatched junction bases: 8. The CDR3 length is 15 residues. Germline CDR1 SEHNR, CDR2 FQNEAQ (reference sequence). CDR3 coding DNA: TGTGCCAGCAGCTTAAGACGGGGGGGCCCGGATGAGCAGTTCTTC. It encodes CASSLRRGGPDEQFF.

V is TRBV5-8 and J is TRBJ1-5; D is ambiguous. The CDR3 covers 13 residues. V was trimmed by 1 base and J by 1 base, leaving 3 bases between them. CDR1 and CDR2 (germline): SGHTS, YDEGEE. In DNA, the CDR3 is TGTGCCAGCAGCTTGCTGAGCAATCAGCCCCAGCATTTT. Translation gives CASSLLSNQPQHF. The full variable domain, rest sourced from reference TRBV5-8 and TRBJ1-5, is EAGVTQSPTHLIKTRGQQATLRCSPISGHTSVYWYQQALGLGLQFLLWYDEGEERNRGNFPPRFSGRQFPNYSSELNVNALELEDSALYLCASSLLSNQPQHFGDGTRLSIL.

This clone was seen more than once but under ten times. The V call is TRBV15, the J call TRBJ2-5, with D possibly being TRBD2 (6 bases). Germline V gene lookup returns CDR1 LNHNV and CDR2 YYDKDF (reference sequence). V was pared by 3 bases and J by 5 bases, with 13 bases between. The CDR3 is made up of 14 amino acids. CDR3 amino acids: CATSSQGGVETQYF. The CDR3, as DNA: TGTGCCACCAGCAGTCAGGGAGGCGTGGAGACCCAGTACTTC.

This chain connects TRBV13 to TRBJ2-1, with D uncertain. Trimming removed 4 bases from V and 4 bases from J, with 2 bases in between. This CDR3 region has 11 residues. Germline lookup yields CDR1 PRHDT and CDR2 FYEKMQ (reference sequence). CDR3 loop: CASSSYNEQFF. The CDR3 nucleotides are TGTGCCAGCAGCTCTTACAATGAGCAGTTCTTC.

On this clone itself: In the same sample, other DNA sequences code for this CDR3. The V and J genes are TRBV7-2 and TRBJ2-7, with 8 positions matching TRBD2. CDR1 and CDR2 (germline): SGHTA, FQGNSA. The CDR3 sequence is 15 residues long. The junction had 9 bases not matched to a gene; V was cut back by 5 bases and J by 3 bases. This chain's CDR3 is CASSRVLAGNYEQYF. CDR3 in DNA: TGTGCCAGCAGCCGCGTTTTAGCGGGAAACTACGAGCAGTACTTC.

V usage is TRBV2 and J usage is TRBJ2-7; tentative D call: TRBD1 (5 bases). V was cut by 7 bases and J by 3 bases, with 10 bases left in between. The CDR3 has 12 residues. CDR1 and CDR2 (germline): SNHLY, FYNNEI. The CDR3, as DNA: TGTGCCAGCACCCCGACAGACTACGAGCAGTACTTC. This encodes CASTPTDYEQYF. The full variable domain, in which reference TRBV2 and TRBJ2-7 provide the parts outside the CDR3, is EPEVTQTPSHQVTQMGQEVILRCVPISNHLYFYWYRQILGQKVEFLVSFYNNEISEKSEIFDDQFSVERPDGSNFTLKIRSTKLEDSAMYFCASTPTDYEQYFGPGTRLTVT.

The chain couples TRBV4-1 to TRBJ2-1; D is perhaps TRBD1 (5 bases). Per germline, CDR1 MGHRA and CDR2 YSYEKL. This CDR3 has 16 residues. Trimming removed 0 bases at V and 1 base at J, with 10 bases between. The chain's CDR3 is CASSQDGRVSYNEQFF. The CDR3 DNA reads TGCGCCAGCAGCCAAGATGGCAGGGTTTCCTACAATGAGCAGTTCTTC.

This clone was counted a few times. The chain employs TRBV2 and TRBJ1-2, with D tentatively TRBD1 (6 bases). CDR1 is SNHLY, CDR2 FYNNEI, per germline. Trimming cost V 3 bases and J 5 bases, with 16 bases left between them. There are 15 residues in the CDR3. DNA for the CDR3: TGTGCCAGCAGTGAGAGCACAGGGTGGCCTTATGGCTACACCTTC. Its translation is CASSESTGWPYGYTF. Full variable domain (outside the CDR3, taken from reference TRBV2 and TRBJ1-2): EPEVTQTPSHQVTQMGQEVILRCVPISNHLYFYWYRQILGQKVEFLVSFYNNEISEKSEIFDDQFSVERPDGSNFTLKIRSTKLEDSAMYFCASSESTGWPYGYTFGSGTRLTVV.

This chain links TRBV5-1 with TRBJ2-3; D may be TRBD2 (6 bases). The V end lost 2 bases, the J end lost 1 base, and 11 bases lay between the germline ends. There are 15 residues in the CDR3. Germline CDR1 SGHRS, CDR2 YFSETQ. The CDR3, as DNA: TGCGCCAGCAGCTTTAGCGGTCTGCGCACAGATACGCAGTATTTT. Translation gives CASSFSGLRTDTQYF.